This T cell receptor beta chain appears in the sequencing data of a study of T cell responses to AZD1222 COVID-19 vaccine. Study-wide findings and caveats: Females outnumbered males among donors, who were mostly white British; clonal diversity was possibly underestimated. Just a handful of people given AZD1222 tested seropositive at baseline.

In regard to this clone: What it recognizes is unknown.

Repertoires were generated with immunoSEQ multiplex PCR, while TCRdb's copy carries only in-frame clones and drops some. This sample has about 120,000 clones; around nine tenths occur once, and the top ten carry roughly 5.4%. V gave up 3 bases and J gave up 5 bases; unmatched junction bases: 7. There are 14 residues in the CDR3. Germline V gene data show CDR1 as KGHSH and CDR2 as LQKENI. The input for sequencing was peripheral blood, taken on day 0 of AZD1222 vaccination. This rearrangement joins TRBV18 to TRBJ2-7; 7 nucleotides match TRBD1. This receptor was obtained from an adult in good health. CDR3 in amino acids: CASSPRQGGDEQYF. CDR3 bases: TGTGCCAGCTCACCTCGACAGGGTGGAGACGAGCAGTACTTC.